This TCR beta chain is drawn from a study of CD8 T cells in Susac syndrome. General study findings and limits: As the study acknowledged, the number of individuals in its TCR sequencing and HLA analysis was relatively small.

Regarding this clonotype: The antigen is undetermined.

The CDR3 sequence is 15 residues long. The germline V gene has CDR1 MDHEN and CDR2 SYDVKM. With 3 bases removed from V and 5 bases from J, the gap between germline ends came to 17 bases. Random hexamers were used to reverse transcribe the RNA input (roughly 0.5 to 1 ug). One entry per CDR3 protein, called by TCRdb with MiXCR from the immunoSEQ multiplex PCR reads. The table includes 400,000 or so distinct CDR3 sequences, approximately 85% detected once. TEMRA cells were enriched by FACS, while CD8+ and CD4+ T cells were obtained through a negative isolation that was performed magnetically. The clonotype comes from a human donor with multiple sclerosis. The chain couples TRBV28 to TRBJ2-7; D is uncertain. The specimen sequenced was CD8+ T cells from PBMCs. In DNA, the CDR3 is TGTGCCAGCAGTTTCTCTCTCAGTGCGGTCCACGAGCAGTACTTC. Translation gives CASSFSLSAVHEQYF.